These T cell receptor beta chains were read from a single sample in a study of spatial heterogeneity in lung cancer. TCRdb reprocessed the 5' RACE reads via MiXCR and lists one record per CDR3 protein. This sample carries 8,000 to 9,500 distinct CDR3 sequences, 2.9% of them seen once, and the ten largest clones take roughly an eighth. Sequences were derived from lung tumor tissue, sampled at surgery. The receptors shown here come from a male donor with early-stage non-small cell lung cancer. Each CDR3 is given with its conserved first and last residue. D genes are given only for firm matches. Where a row states a size, it is once, few, many or the class of an expanded clone; other rows omit it.

TRBJ2-3	TRBV27	16	many	.	CASRSRGVGNTDTQYF	TGTGCCAGCAGATCCAGGGGGGTTGGCAACACAGATACGCAGTATTTT
TRBJ1-1	TRBV6-2/TRBV6-3	16	many	.	CASIPLWGTPNTEAFF	TGTGCCAGCATCCCCCTGTGGGGAACCCCGAACACTGAAGCTTTCTTT
TRBJ1-2	TRBV20-1	12	many	TRBD1	CSAIQGGDGYTF	TGCAGTGCAATTCAGGGGGGGGATGGCTACACCTTC
TRBJ1-5	TRBV28	13	medium-sized	.	CASSLQAASPQHF	TGTGCCAGCAGTTTACAGGCAGCATCGCCCCAGCATTTT
TRBJ2-1	TRBV4-2	11	many	.	CASSALGEQFF	TGTGCCAGCAGCGCGTTAGGTGAGCAGTTCTTC
TRBJ2-4	TRBV20-1	15	medium-sized	TRBD2	CSAGDPGGHGNIQYF	TGCAGTGCTGGAGACCCGGGGGGGCACGGAAACATTCAGTACTTC
TRBJ2-7	TRBV10-1	16	many	.	CASSESKGRGTYEQYF	TGCGCCAGCAGTGAGTCAAAGGGAAGGGGCACCTACGAGCAGTACTTC
TRBJ2-3	TRBV7-3	15	many	TRBD2	CASSPSGGAADTQYF	TGTGCCAGCAGCCCGAGCGGGGGGGCCGCAGATACGCAGTATTTT
TRBJ1-4	TRBV6-2/TRBV6-3	15	medium-sized	.	CASSAGDATNEKLFF	TGTGCCAGCAGCGCAGGGGACGCAACTAATGAAAAACTGTTTTTT
TRBJ2-5	TRBV5-1	13	medium-sized	TRBD1	CATRTGPQETQYF	TGCGCCACCCGGACAGGGCCTCAAGAGACCCAGTACTTC
TRBJ1-3	TRBV19	17	medium-sized	TRBD1	CASSIAPTGTGADTIYF	TGTGCCAGTAGTATAGCCCCGACCGGGACAGGGGCTGACACCATATATTTT
TRBJ1-1	TRBV7-9	13	many	.	CASSPGQYTEAFF	TGTGCCAGCAGCCCAGGACAGTACACTGAAGCTTTCTTT
TRBJ1-5	TRBV6-6	15	many	.	CASSYSTGNNQPQHF	TGTGCCAGCAGTTACTCGACGGGAAACAATCAGCCCCAGCATTTT
TRBJ2-5	TRBV5-1	13	many	.	CASTSSTGETQYF	TGCGCCAGCACCAGCTCCACTGGAGAGACCCAGTACTTC
TRBJ1-6	TRBV7-2	15	many	TRBD1	CASSIQGARNSPLHF	TGTGCCAGCAGCATACAGGGGGCGCGGAATTCACCCCTCCACTTT
TRBJ2-3	TRBV6-2/TRBV6-3	15	many	.	CASSYSGGYTDTQYF	TGTGCCAGCAGTTACTCGGGGGGCTACACAGATACGCAGTATTTT
TRBJ2-5	TRBV2	11	many	TRBD1	CASREQGPQYF	TGTGCCAGCAGGGAACAGGGGCCCCAGTACTTC
TRBJ1-5	TRBV28	15	once	.	CERREDNHSNQPQHF	TGTGAAAGAAGAGAAGACAACCATAGCAATCAGCCCCAGCATTTT
TRBJ1-5	TRBV5-1	15	many	TRBD1	CASSLGQGANQPQHF	TGCGCCAGCAGCCTCGGACAGGGGGCCAATCAGCCCCAGCATTTT
TRBJ2-3	TRBV5-5	15	many	.	CASSLPGAGTDTQYF	TGTGCCAGCAGCTTGCCGGGGGCCGGCACAGATACGCAGTATTTT
TRBJ1-5	TRBV13	14	many	.	CASSSLEGHQPQHF	TGTGCCAGCAGCTCCCTCGAGGGCCATCAGCCCCAGCATTTT
TRBJ2-5	TRBV2	18	many	.	CASSEDFSWGQDQETQYF	TGTGCCAGCAGTGAAGACTTCAGTTGGGGACAAGACCAAGAGACCCAGTACTTC
TRBJ2-7	TRBV28	16	many	TRBD1	CASSYPLGTGFHEQYF	TGTGCCAGCAGTTATCCCCTCGGGACAGGGTTCCACGAGCAGTACTTC
TRBJ2-3	TRBV4-1	14	many	.	CASSQDPRTDTQYF	TGCGCCAGCAGCCAAGATCCCCGGACAGATACGCAGTATTTT
TRBJ1-2	TRBV2	12	many	.	CASSEAGKGYTF	TGTGCCAGCAGTGAAGCGGGGAAGGGCTACACCTTC
TRBJ2-1	TRBV19	12	many	.	CAVTSNYNEQFF	TGTGCCGTGACTAGTAACTACAATGAGCAGTTCTTC
TRBJ2-7	TRBV3-1	14	medium-sized	TRBD1	CASSQGTGGYEQYF	TGTGCCAGCAGCCAAGGGACAGGGGGGTACGAGCAGTACTTC
TRBJ2-7	TRBV30	12	few	.	CAWRQGPREQYF	TGTGCCTGGAGGCAGGGGCCGAGGGAGCAGTACTTC
TRBJ2-3	TRBV6-2/TRBV6-3	16	many	.	CASSYLGPRGGDTQYF	TGTGCCAGCAGTTACTTGGGGCCGAGGGGAGGAGATACGCAGTATTTT
TRBJ1-4	TRBV28	16	medium-sized	TRBD1	CASSPTGQGANEKLFF	TGTGCCAGCAGTCCAACGGGACAGGGGGCTAATGAAAAACTGTTTTTT
TRBJ2-3	TRBV9	14	many	.	CASSARPNTDTQYF	TGTGCCAGCAGCGCCAGACCTAACACAGATACGCAGTATTTT
TRBJ1-1	TRBV7-9	14	.	.	CASSLVQGVTEAFF	TGTGCCAGCAGCTTAGTCCAGGGAGTCACTGAAGCTTTCTTT
TRBJ2-2	TRBV19	15	many	TRBD1	CASSTGTGATGELFF	TGTGCCAGTAGCACTGGGACAGGGGCCACCGGGGAGCTGTTTTTT
TRBJ2-7	TRBV12-3/TRBV12-4	14	many	.	CASSPYPDPYEQYF	TGTGCCAGCAGTCCCTACCCCGATCCCTACGAGCAGTACTTC
TRBJ1-2	TRBV18	15	many	TRBD1	CASSPLGQGVFGYTF	TGTGCCAGCTCACCACTGGGACAGGGGGTTTTTGGCTACACCTTC
TRBJ2-7	TRBV5-1	13	medium-sized	TRBD1	CASSPGQSYEQYF	TGCGCCAGCAGCCCGGGACAGTCCTACGAGCAGTACTTC
TRBJ2-5	TRBV5-1	12	many	.	CASSMPQETQYF	TGCGCCAGCAGCATGCCGCAAGAGACCCAGTACTTC
TRBJ2-7	TRBV12-3/TRBV12-4	15	many	.	CASSSIPRGSYEQYF	TGTGCCAGCAGTTCCATCCCCCGGGGCTCCTACGAGCAGTACTTC
TRBJ1-5	TRBV28	14	many	TRBD1	CASSFGTGSQPQHF	TGTGCCAGCAGTTTCGGGACAGGGAGTCAGCCCCAGCATTTT
TRBJ2-7	TRBV10-3	14	many	TRBD1	CAISEGQGAYEQYF	TGTGCCATCAGTGAGGGACAGGGGGCCTACGAGCAGTACTTC
TRBJ2-3	TRBV11-2	14	medium-sized	.	CASSVSRVTDTQYF	TGTGCCAGCAGCGTGTCCAGGGTTACAGATACGCAGTATTTT
TRBJ2-1	TRBV5-1	15	many	.	CASSLEGTVDLGQFF	TGCGCCAGCAGCTTGGAGGGGACTGTCGATTTGGGGCAGTTCTTC
TRBJ1-5	TRBV27	17	many	.	CASSLWGAEYSNQPQHF	TGTGCCAGCAGTTTATGGGGGGCCGAGTATAGCAATCAGCCCCAGCATTTT
TRBJ1-1	TRBV3-1	16	many	TRBD1	CASSRLLTGGNTEAFF	TGTGCCAGCAGCCGTCTGCTAACAGGGGGTAACACTGAAGCTTTCTTT
TRBJ2-5	TRBV6-6	19	many	TRBD2	CASSYSRLAGGPGQETQYF	TGTGCCAGCAGTTACTCGAGACTAGCGGGGGGGCCGGGCCAAGAGACCCAGTACTTC
TRBJ2-1	TRBV7-3	15	many	TRBD2	CASSLWTSGNNEQFF	TGTGCCAGCAGCCTTTGGACTAGTGGGAACAATGAGCAGTTCTTC
TRBJ2-3	TRBV7-9	14	medium-sized	.	CASLSPLGTDTQYF	TGTGCCAGCCTCTCCCCCTTGGGTACGGATACGCAGTATTTT
TRBJ1-1	TRBV7-9	14	many	.	CASSLHTADTEAFF	TGTGCCAGCAGCCTACACACTGCGGACACTGAAGCTTTCTTT